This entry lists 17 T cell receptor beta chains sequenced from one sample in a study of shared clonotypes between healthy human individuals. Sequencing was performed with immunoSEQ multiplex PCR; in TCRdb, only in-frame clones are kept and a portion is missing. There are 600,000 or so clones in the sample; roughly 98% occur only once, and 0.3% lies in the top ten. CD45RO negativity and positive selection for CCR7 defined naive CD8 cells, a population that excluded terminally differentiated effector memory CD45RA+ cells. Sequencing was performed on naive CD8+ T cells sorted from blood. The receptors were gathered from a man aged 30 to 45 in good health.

The CDR3 is CASSRWDTEAFF. The CDR3 DNA reads as TGTGCCAGTAGTCGGTGGGACACTGAAGCTTTCTTT. V is TRBV19 and J is TRBJ1-1; D ambiguous. Germline V gene lookup returns CDR1 LNHDA and CDR2 SQIVND (reference sequence). The CDR3 is 12 amino acids. Trimming took 5 bases from V and 3 from J, leaving 7 bases between them. The variable domain in full, with the rest retrieved from reference TRBV19 and TRBJ1-1, is DGGITQSPKYLFRKEGQNVTLSCEQNLNHDAMYWYRQDPGQGLRLIYYSQIVNDFQKGDIAEGYSVSREKKESFPLTVTSAQKNPTAFYLCASSRWDTEAFFGQGTRLTVV.

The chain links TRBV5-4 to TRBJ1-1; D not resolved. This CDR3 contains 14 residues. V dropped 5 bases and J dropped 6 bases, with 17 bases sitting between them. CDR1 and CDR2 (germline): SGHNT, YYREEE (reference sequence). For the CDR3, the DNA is TGTGCCAGCAGTTCCTATGGCCTTTACGCTGAAGCTTTCTTT. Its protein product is CASSSYGLYAEAFF. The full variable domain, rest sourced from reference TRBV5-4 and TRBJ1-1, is ETGVTQSPTHLIKTRGQQVTLRCSSQSGHNTVSWYQQALGQGPQFIFQYYREEENGRGNFPPRFSGLQFPNYSSELNVNALELDDSALYLCASSSYGLYAEAFFGQGTRLTVV.

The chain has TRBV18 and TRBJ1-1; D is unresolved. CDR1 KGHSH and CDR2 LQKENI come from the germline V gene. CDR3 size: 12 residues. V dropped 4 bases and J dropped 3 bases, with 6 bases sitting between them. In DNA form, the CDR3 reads TGTGCCAGCTCACGTGTGGACACTGAAGCTTTCTTT. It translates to CASSRVDTEAFF.

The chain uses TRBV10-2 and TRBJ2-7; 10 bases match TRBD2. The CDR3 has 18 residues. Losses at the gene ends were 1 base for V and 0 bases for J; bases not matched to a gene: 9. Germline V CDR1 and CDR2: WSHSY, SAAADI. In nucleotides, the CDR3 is TGCGCCAGCAGTGAGTTTGGGACTAGCGCGACAAGCTCCTACGAGCAGTACTTC. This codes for CASSEFGTSATSSYEQYF.

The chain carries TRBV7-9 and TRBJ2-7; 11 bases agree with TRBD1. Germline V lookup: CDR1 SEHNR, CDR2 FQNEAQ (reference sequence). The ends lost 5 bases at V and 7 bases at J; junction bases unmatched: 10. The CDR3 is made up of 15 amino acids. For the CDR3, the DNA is TGTGCCAGCAGCAATCGGGGACAGGGGGATGAGGAGCAGTACTTC. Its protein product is CASSNRGQGDEEQYF.

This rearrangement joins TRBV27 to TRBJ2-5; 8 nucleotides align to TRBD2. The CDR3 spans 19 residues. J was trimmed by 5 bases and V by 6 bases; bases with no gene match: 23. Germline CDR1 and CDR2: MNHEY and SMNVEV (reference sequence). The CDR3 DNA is TGTGCCAGCAGCCCGGGGGACGTAGCGGGATATAGTGGTTGGGAGACCCAGTACTTC. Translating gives CASSPGDVAGYSGWETQYF.

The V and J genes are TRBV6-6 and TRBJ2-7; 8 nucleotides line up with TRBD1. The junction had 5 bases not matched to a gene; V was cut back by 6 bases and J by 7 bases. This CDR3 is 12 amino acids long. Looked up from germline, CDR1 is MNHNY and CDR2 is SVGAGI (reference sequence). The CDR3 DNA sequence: TGTGCCAGCAGGCAGGGGGCGTGGGAGCAGTACTTC. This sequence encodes CASRQGAWEQYF.

The CDR3: CAISAENTEAFF. In DNA, the CDR3 is TGTGCCATCAGTGCAGAGAACACTGAAGCTTTCTTT. This chain joins TRBV10-3 and TRBJ1-1; D is uncertain. The V gene lost 4 bases and the J gene lost 1 base, with 4 bases spanning the gap. Per the germline V gene, CDR1 is ENHRY and CDR2 is SYGVKD. This CDR3 spans 12 amino acids.

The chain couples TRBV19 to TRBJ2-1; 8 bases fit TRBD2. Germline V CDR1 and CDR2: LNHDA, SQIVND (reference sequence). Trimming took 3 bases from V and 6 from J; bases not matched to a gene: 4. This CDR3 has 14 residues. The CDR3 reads CASSIELAANEQFF. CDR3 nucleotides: TGTGCCAGTAGTATTGAACTAGCGGCCAATGAGCAGTTCTTC.

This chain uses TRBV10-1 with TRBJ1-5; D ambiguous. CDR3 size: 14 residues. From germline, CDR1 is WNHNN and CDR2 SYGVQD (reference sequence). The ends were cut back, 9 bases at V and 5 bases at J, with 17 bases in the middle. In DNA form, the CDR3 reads TGCGCCAGGGTTACGGGGAGCGAGGATCAGCCCCAGCATTTT. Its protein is CARVTGSEDQPQHF.

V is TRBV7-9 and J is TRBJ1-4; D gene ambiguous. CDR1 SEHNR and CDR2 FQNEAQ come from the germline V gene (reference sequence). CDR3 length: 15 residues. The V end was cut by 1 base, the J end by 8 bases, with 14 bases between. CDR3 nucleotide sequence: TGTGCCAGCAGCTTAGGTGGTCGTAACGGGGAAAAACTGTTTTTT. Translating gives CASSLGGRNGEKLFF.

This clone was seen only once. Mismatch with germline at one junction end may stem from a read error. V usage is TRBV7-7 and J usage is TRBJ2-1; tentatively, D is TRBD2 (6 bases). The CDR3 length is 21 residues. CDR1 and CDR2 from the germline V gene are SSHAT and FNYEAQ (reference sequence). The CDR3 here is CASSLGAGTRHTPHSYNEQFF. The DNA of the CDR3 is TGTGCTAGCAGCTTAGGGGCCGGGACTCGGCATACCCCTCACTCCTACAATGAGCAGTTCTTC.

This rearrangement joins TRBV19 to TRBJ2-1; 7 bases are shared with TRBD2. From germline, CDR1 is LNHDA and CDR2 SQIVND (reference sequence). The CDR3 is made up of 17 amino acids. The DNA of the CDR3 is TGTGCGAGCACCTCCGACTCCGGGGGGTTGGCCTACAATGAGCAGTTCTTC. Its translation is CASTSDSGGLAYNEQFF.

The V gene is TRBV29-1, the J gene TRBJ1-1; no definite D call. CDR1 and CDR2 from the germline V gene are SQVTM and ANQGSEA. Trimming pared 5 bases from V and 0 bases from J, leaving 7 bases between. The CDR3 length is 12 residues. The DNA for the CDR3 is TGCAGCGTTTCGACCATGAACACTGAAGCTTTCTTT. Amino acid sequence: CSVSTMNTEAFF.

CDR3 loop: CASSLAPLAGGAPYEQYF. CDR3 sequence (DNA): TGTGCCAGCAGCTTAGCGCCGCTAGCGGGAGGGGCTCCGTACGAGCAGTACTTC. The rearrangement joins TRBV7-8 to TRBJ2-7; 12 nucleotides agree with TRBD2. With 0 bases clipped from V and 4 bases from J, the junction kept 10 bases outside the gene matches. CDR1 is SGHVS, CDR2 FQNEAQ, per germline. CDR3 length: 18 residues.

CDR3 region: CASNAGGTGEQYF. CDR3 DNA sequence: TGCGCCAGCAACGCCGGCGGGACAGGGGAGCAGTACTTC. This chain connects TRBV10-1 to TRBJ2-7; 9 bases align to TRBD1. The CDR3 sequence is 13 residues long. Germline V gene sequence: CDR1 WNHNN, CDR2 SYGVQD (reference sequence). Trimming at V came to 7 bases and at J to 7 bases, leaving 8 bases not matched to a gene.

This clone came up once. CDR3 DNA sequence: TGTGCCAGCTCACCTTGGCTCTCGGAATCCACAGATACGCAGTATTTT. Translating it yields CASSPWLSESTDTQYF. The chain has TRBV18 and TRBJ2-3; D remains ambiguous. V was cut by 3 bases and J by 2 bases, with 15 bases left in between. Germline V gives CDR1 KGHSH, CDR2 LQKENI. This CDR3 is 16 amino acids long.